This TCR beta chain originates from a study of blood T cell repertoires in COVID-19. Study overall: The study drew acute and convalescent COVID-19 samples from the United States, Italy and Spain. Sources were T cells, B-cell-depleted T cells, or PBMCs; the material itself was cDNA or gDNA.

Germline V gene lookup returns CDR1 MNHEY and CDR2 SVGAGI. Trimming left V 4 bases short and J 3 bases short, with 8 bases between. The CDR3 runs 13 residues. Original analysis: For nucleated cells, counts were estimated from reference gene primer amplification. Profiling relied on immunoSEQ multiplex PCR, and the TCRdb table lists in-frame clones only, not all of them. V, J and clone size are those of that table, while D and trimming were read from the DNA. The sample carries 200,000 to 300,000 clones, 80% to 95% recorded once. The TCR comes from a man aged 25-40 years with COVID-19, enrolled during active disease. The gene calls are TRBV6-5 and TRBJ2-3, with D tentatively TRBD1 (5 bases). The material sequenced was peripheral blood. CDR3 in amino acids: CASSLTVTDTQYF. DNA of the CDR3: TGTGCCAGCAGTTTGACAGTTACAGATACGCAGTATTTT.